The clone carrying this TCR beta chain appeared many times. This entry is derived from a study of identical twins. TCRdb re-called the 5' RACE reads with MiXCR, one entry per CDR3 protein. The table shows roughly 1,500,000 distinct CDR3 sequences, with about 30% occurring only once. Material: cord blood. The clonotype was recovered from a newborn girl in good health.

The CDR3 region is CASSVEVFSYNEQFF. CDR3 bases: TGTGCCAGCAGCGTAGAGGTGTTCTCCTACAATGAGCAGTTCTTC. The J gene is TRBJ2-1, the V gene TRBV9; D is unclear. Germline CDR1 is SGDLS and CDR2 is YYNGEE. The CDR3 has 15 residues. Trimming cost V 0 bases and J 0 bases, with 7 bases left between them.